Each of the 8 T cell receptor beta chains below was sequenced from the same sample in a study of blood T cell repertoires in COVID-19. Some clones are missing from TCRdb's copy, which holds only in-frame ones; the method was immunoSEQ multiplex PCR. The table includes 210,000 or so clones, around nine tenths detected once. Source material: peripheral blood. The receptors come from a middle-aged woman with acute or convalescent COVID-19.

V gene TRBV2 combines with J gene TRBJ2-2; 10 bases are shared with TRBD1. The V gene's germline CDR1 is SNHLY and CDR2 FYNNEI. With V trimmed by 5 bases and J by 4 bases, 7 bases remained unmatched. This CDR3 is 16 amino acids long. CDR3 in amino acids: CASSPRQGAITGELFF. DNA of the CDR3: TGTGCCAGCAGTCCCCGACAGGGGGCAATCACCGGGGAGCTGTTTTTT.

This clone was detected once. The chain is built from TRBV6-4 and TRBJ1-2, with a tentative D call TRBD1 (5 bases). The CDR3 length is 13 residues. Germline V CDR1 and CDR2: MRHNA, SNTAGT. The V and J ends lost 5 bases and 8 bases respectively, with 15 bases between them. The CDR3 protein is CASSPGLAGGYTF. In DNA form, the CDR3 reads TGTGCCAGCAGTCCGGGACTCGCTGGGGGCTACACCTTC.

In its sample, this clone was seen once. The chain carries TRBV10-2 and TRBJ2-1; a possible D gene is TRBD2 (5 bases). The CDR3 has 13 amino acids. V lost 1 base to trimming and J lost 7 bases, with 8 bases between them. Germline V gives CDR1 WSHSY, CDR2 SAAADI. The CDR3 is CASSEWERNEQFF. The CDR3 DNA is TGCGCCAGCAGTGAGTGGGAGCGAAATGAGCAGTTCTTC.

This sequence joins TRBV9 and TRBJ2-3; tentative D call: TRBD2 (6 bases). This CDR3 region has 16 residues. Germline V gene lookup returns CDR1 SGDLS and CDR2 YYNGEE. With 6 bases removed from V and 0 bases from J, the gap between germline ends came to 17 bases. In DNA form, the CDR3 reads TGTGCCAGCACCGACCCGTCCGGGGGTAGCACAGATACGCAGTATTTT. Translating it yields CASTDPSGGSTDTQYF.

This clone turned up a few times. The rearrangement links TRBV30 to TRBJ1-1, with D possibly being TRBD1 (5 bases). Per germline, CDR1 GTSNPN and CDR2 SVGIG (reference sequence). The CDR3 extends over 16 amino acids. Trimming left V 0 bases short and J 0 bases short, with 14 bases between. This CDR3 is CAWSVGAWGVNTEAFF. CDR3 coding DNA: TGTGCCTGGAGTGTCGGGGCGTGGGGGGTGAACACTGAAGCTTTCTTT.

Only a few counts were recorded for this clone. CDR3 loop: CASSPAPVLKNTEAFF. The CDR3 DNA reads TGTGCCAGCTCTCCCGCCCCAGTTTTAAAAAACACTGAAGCTTTCTTT. V gene TRBV18 combines with J gene TRBJ1-1; D gene unclear. CDR3 length: 16 residues. The germline gives CDR1 KGHSH, CDR2 LQKENI. V was cut by 6 bases and J by 2 bases, with 19 bases left in between.

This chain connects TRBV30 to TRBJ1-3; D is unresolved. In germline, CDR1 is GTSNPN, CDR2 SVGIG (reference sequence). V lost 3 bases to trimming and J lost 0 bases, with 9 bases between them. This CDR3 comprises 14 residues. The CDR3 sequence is CAWSAGISGNTIYF. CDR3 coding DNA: TGTGCCTGGAGCGCGGGGATCTCTGGAAACACCATATATTTT.

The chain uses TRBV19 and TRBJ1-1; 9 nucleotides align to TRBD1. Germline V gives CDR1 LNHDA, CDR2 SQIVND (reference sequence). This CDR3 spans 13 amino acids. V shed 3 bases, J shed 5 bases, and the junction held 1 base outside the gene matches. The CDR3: CASSIGQGTEAFF. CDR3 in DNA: TGTGCCAGTAGTATTGGACAGGGGACTGAAGCTTTCTTT. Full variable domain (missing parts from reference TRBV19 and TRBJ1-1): DGGITQSPKYLFRKEGQNVTLSCEQNLNHDAMYWYRQDPGQGLRLIYYSQIVNDFQKGDIAEGYSVSREKKESFPLTVTSAQKNPTAFYLCASSIGQGTEAFFGQGTRLTVV.